Sequencing of this T cell receptor beta chain was carried out in a study of CD8 T cells in ankylosing spondylitis. Study results and caveats: From matched ankylosing spondylitis synovial fluid, disease-linked clones were reportedly recovered at significantly enriched levels. Those disease-linked clones were CD8+; they were also relatively rare in peripheral blood.

The CDR3 length is 15 residues. The ends were cut back, 1 base at V and 0 bases at J, with 9 bases in the middle. Germline CDR1 is DFQATT and CDR2 is SNEGSKA (reference sequence). Points on this clonotype: Its antigen is still unknown.

TCRdb itself ran the 5' RACE reads through MiXCR, one entry per CDR3 protein. The table lists 310,000 or so distinct CDR3 sequences, 15% to 20% of them singletons. This chain uses TRBV20-1 with TRBJ2-2, with D uncertain. Sequencing used blood, either unsorted or a sorted T cell fraction (not recorded which). This receptor was obtained from a male donor with ankylosing spondylitis or in good health (not recorded which). In DNA form, the CDR3 reads TGCAGTGCTAGAGCACGGAGCCCGAACACCGGGGAGCTGTTTTTT. Protein: CSARARSPNTGELFF.